Listed here are 17 T cell receptor beta chains from one sample, sequenced in a study of blood T cells in healthy people across ages. The authors ran a second PCR of roughly 6 to 12 cycles using a sample-barcoded 5' primer and a J-beta primer mix. TCRdb itself ran the 5' RACE reads through MiXCR, one entry per CDR3 protein. The sample lists approximately 1.5 million distinct CDR3 sequences, roughly 32% occurring once. Input material: blood. The receptors originated from a woman in her twenties or thirties in good health.

The chain employs TRBV20-1 and TRBJ2-1; tentatively, D is TRBD1 (6 bases). Germline V CDR1 and CDR2: DFQATT, SNEGSKA (reference sequence). The CDR3 loop spans 14 amino acids. V lost 5 bases to trimming and J lost 0 bases, with 11 bases between them. The CDR3 loop reads CSALWDNSYNEQFF. CDR3 nucleotides: TGCAGTGCTCTTTGGGACAACTCCTACAATGAGCAGTTCTTC.

With respect to this clonotype: Given a much more abundant clone one base away, this may be a read error. The chain combines TRBV29-1 with TRBJ1-5, with D hard to call. Germline values: CDR1 SQVTM, CDR2 ANQGSEA. This CDR3 comprises 13 residues. Trimming shortened V by 3 bases and J by 0 bases, and 6 bases separated the two germline ends. CDR3 amino acids: CSVEESSNQPQHF. The CDR3 coding sequence is TGCAGCGTTGAGGAGAGTAGCAATCAGCCCCAGCATTTT.

The chain carries TRBV11-2 and TRBJ2-5; 10 bases are shared with TRBD1. This CDR3 region has 16 residues. Per the germline V gene, CDR1 is SGHAT and CDR2 is FQNNGV. After removal of 5 bases from V and 5 bases from J, the junction contained 11 bases not matched to a gene. The CDR3 nucleotides read TGTGCCAGCAGCCCCGAGACAGGGGGCGCGCGGGAGACCCAGTACTTC. Its protein is CASSPETGGARETQYF. The variable domain in full, completed from reference TRBV11-2 and TRBJ2-5, reads EAGVAQSPRYKIIEKRQSVAFWCNPISGHATLYWYQQILGQGPKLLIQFQNNGVVDDSQLPKDRFSAERLKGVDSTLKIQPAKLEDSAVYLCASSPETGGARETQYFGPGTRLLVL.

This clonotype showed up just a few times. The chain links TRBV15 to TRBJ2-7; TRBD1 is a possible D gene (5 bases). V was cut by 3 bases and J by 6 bases, with 15 bases left in between. The CDR3 totals 14 residues. Per the germline V gene, CDR1 is LNHNV and CDR2 is YYDKDF (reference sequence). CDR3 nucleotide sequence: TGTGCCACCAGCAGTAGCCTGGGTACAGGCGAGCAGTACTTC. This encodes CATSSSLGTGEQYF. Drawing the rest from reference TRBV15 and TRBJ2-7, the complete variable domain is DAMVIQNPRYQVTQFGKPVTLSCSQTLNHNVMYWYQQKSSQAPKLLFHYYDKDFNNEADTPDNFQSRRPNTSFCFLDIRSPGLGDTAMYLCATSSSLGTGEQYFGPGTRLTVT.

The V gene is TRBV10-3, the J gene TRBJ2-5, with 7 bases lining up with TRBD2. Near its end, the DNA agrees better with TRBJ2-7, so the J call may be wrong. The germline V gene has CDR1 ENHRY and CDR2 SYGVKD. The CDR3 runs to 15 residues. This CDR3 is CAISESGGEGNEQYF. In nucleotides, the CDR3 is TGTGCCATCAGTGAGTCGGGAGGGGAAGGCAACGAGCAGTACTTC.

Comment on this clonotype: Its ends do not fully match the called genes, so a read error is possible. This chain connects TRBV2 to TRBJ2-1; maybe TRBD2 (6 bases). CDR3 length: 13 amino acids. Germline V gene data show CDR1 as SNHLY and CDR2 as FYNNEI. CDR3 sequence reads: CASSGDSYNGQFF. CDR3 DNA sequence: TGTGCCAGCAGCGGGGACTCCTACAATGGGCAGTTCTTC. The full variable domain, with the rest looked up from reference TRBV2 and TRBJ2-1, is EPEVTQTPSHQVTQMGQEVILRCVPISNHLYFYWYRQILGQKVEFLVSFYNNEISEKSEIFDDQFSVERPDGSNFTLKIRSTKLEDSAMYFCASSGDSYNGQFFGPGTRLTVL.

This clonotype was detected ten times or more. The rearrangement links TRBV7-2 to TRBJ2-1; D gene uncertain. This CDR3 region has 13 residues. Per germline, CDR1 SGHTA and CDR2 FQGNSA. V was clipped by 5 bases and J by 8 bases, with 13 bases between them. The CDR3 loop reads CASSLSNDHEQFF. CDR3 nucleotides: TGTGCCAGCAGCCTCTCGAATGACCATGAGCAGTTCTTC.

J is TRBJ2-5 and V is TRBV2; perhaps TRBD2 as D (5 bases). This CDR3 has 14 amino acids. Germline V CDR1 and CDR2: SNHLY, FYNNEI. V lost 7 bases to trimming and J lost 3 bases, with 15 bases between them. The CDR3 DNA is TGTGCCAGCATTAAGGCTAGCCGGGAAGAGACCCAGTACTTC. Its translation: CASIKASREETQYF. Full variable domain (missing parts from reference TRBV2 and TRBJ2-5): EPEVTQTPSHQVTQMGQEVILRCVPISNHLYFYWYRQILGQKVEFLVSFYNNEISEKSEIFDDQFSVERPDGSNFTLKIRSTKLEDSAMYFCASIKASREETQYFGPGTRLLVL.

On this clonotype itself: One end of the junction fails to match germline, which may point to a read error. This chain joins TRBV4-1 and TRBJ1-5, with a tentative D call TRBD1 (5 bases). Germline CDR1 MGHRA, CDR2 YSYEKL. CDR3 length: 16 amino acids. The CDR3 region is CASGQENLGPNQPQHF. The CDR3, as DNA: TGCGCCAGCGGCCAAGAAAATTTGGGACCCAATCAGCCCCAGCATTTT.

The J gene is TRBJ1-4, the V gene TRBV2; D is ambiguous. The germline V and J ends were trimmed by 3 bases and 8 bases, with 13 bases remaining between them. This CDR3 has 14 amino acids. Germline CDR1 is SNHLY and CDR2 is FYNNEI. CDR3 loop: CASSDLGVREKLFF. CDR3 DNA sequence: TGTGCCAGCAGTGACCTCGGGGTACGAGAAAAACTGTTTTTT. The variable domain in full, completed from reference TRBV2 and TRBJ1-4, reads EPEVTQTPSHQVTQMGQEVILRCVPISNHLYFYWYRQILGQKVEFLVSFYNNEISEKSEIFDDQFSVERPDGSNFTLKIRSTKLEDSAMYFCASSDLGVREKLFFGSGTQLSVL.

In the case of this clonotype: This may stem from a read error, because a much larger clone lies one nucleotide away. The chain joins TRBV29-1 to TRBJ2-1; D is unresolved. The CDR3 has 11 residues. V was cut by 7 bases and J by 5 bases, with 9 bases left in between. Germline loops: CDR1 SQVTM, CDR2 ANQGSEA. The CDR3 DNA follows: TGCAGCGCTGCAGCAGACAATGAGCAGTTCTTC. Its protein product is CSAAADNEQFF.

With respect to this clonotype: One end of the junction varies from germline; a read error may be responsible. The genes are TRBV5-6 and TRBJ1-4, with D possibly TRBD1 on 5 matching bases. The germline gives CDR1 SGHDT, CDR2 YYEEEE. This CDR3 spans 14 amino acids. As DNA, the CDR3 is TGTGCCAGCAGCTTGGGGGACCCCGATGAAAAACGGTTTTTT. Its protein product is CASSLGDPDEKRFF.

This clonotype has more than one count but fewer than ten. The gene calls are TRBV15 and TRBJ1-4; possibly TRBD1 for D (6 bases). Germline assignment: CDR1 LNHNV and CDR2 YYDKDF (reference sequence). The V gene lost 3 bases and the J gene lost 7 bases, with 15 bases spanning the gap. CDR3 length: 15 amino acids. The CDR3 is CATSREGTRTEKLFF. The CDR3 DNA reads as TGTGCCACCAGCAGGGAAGGGACAAGGACTGAAAAACTGTTTTTT.

In its sample, this clonotype was seen a few times. The chain links TRBV12-3 or TRBV12-4 to TRBJ1-1; D possibly corresponds to TRBD1 (5 bases). Trimming stripped 6 bases from V and 11 bases from J, with 19 bases between. The CDR3 contains 13 residues. The CDR3 DNA reads TGTGCCAGCAGACCGACAGTCTCCGGAGGGGCTTTCTTT. This sequence encodes CASRPTVSGGAFF.

This clonotype was counted between two and nine times. This chain links TRBV6-6 with TRBJ2-1; a possible D gene is TRBD2 (5 bases). Germline V gene sequence: CDR1 MNHNY, CDR2 SVGAGI (reference sequence). V lost 2 bases, J lost 8 bases, and 16 bases lay in between. The CDR3 totals 15 residues. The CDR3 is CASSYGRGAAHEQFF. The CDR3 region has the DNA TGTGCCAGCAGTTACGGCCGGGGAGCAGCCCATGAGCAGTTCTTC.

Ten or more counts support this clonotype. The chain employs TRBV5-5 and TRBJ1-2; no firm D call. V was clipped by 4 bases and J by 1 base, with 14 bases between them. In germline, CDR1 is SGHKS, CDR2 YYEKEE (reference sequence). The CDR3 covers 15 residues. The CDR3 protein is CASSLWQSNNYGYTF. For the CDR3, the DNA is TGTGCCAGCAGCCTATGGCAGTCAAATAACTATGGCTACACCTTC.

This clonotype was recorded at least ten times. J is TRBJ2-7 and V is TRBV29-1; D is undetermined. CDR1 SQVTM and CDR2 ANQGSEA come from the germline V gene. The V end lost 3 bases, the J end lost 0 bases, and 9 bases lay between the germline ends. The CDR3 is 13 amino acids. The CDR3 region has the DNA TGCAGCGTTGAGGTCGCCAGCTCCTACGAGCAGTACTTC. Protein product: CSVEVASSYEQYF.